This T cell receptor beta chain was identified in a study of cytomegalovirus exposure and HLA in healthy donors. Trimming took 4 bases from V and 1 from J, leaving 10 bases between them. This CDR3 has 14 amino acids. Germline V gene data show CDR1 as SEHNR and CDR2 as FQNEAQ (reference sequence). Primers included in the PCR were 60 Vbeta and 13 Jbeta primers. Produced via immunoSEQ multiplex PCR; TCRdb's table is partial and in-frame only. This table holds hundreds of thousands of clones, around 80% found once. V gene TRBV7-9 combines with J gene TRBJ1-1, with D maybe TRBD1 (6 bases). The source of this sequence is a woman aged 40 to 50 in good health and CMV-seronegative. The sample taken for sequencing was PBMCs. The CDR3 loop reads CASSSLQGNTEAFF. DNA for the CDR3: TGTGCCAGCAGCTCCCTACAGGGGAACACTGAAGCTTTCTTT.